The sequence of this T cell receptor (beta chain) was determined in a study of blood T cell repertoires in COVID-19. On the study more broadly: Samples came from the United States, Italy and Spain, spanning acute and convalescent COVID-19.

Repertoires were generated with immunoSEQ multiplex PCR, while TCRdb's copy carries only in-frame clones and drops some. The table records some 250,000 clones, over 80% of them present only once. The trim removed 0 bases at V and 5 bases at J, leaving 4 bases unmatched. In germline, CDR1 is SGHRS, CDR2 YFSETQ. The CDR3 contains 14 residues. The chain is built from TRBV5-1 and TRBJ2-7; TRBD2 matches 8 bases. Sequencing was done on a sample of peripheral blood. The receptor was derived from a man aged 35-49 years with acute or convalescent COVID-19. The CDR3 loop reads CASSLVREGDEQYF. CDR3 DNA sequence: TGCGCCAGCAGCTTGGTTCGGGAGGGCGACGAGCAGTACTTC.